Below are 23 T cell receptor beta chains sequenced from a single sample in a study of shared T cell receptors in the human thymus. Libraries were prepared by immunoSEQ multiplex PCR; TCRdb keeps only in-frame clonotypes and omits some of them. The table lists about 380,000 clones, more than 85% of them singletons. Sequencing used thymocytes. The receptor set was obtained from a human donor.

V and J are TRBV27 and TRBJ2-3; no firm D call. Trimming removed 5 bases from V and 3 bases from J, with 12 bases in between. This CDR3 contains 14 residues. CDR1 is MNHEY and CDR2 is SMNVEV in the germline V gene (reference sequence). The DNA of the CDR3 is TGTGCCAGCAGTAGAGAAGGTGGGACAGATACGCAGTATTTT. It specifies CASSREGGTDTQYF.

The CDR3 DNA sequence: TGTGCCAGTAGTATAGGGGGGACAGGGCGTCGGGAGACCCAGTACTTC. This translates into CASSIGGTGRRETQYF. This chain uses TRBV19 with TRBJ2-5, with 9 bases identical to TRBD1. Germline trimming cut 1 base from V and 5 bases from J; bases unmatched to any gene: 8. Germline CDR1 LNHDA, CDR2 SQIVND (reference sequence). CDR3 length: 16 residues.

The CDR3 reads CASSLVPGGPYNEQFF. As DNA, the CDR3 is TGTGCCAGCAGCTTAGTTCCGGGAGGGCCTTACAATGAGCAGTTCTTC. This sequence joins TRBV7-9 and TRBJ2-1; 8 bases map to TRBD2. The V segment lost 1 base and the J segment 4 bases; nucleotides outside the gene matches: 6. The germline V gene encodes CDR1 SEHNR and CDR2 FQNEAQ (reference sequence). This CDR3 has 16 amino acids.

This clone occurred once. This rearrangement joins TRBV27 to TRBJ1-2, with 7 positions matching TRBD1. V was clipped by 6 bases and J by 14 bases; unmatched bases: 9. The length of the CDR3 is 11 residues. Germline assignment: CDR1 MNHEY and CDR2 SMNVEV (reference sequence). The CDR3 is CASRGARGFTF. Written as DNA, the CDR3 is TGTGCCAGCAGAGGTGCCAGGGGGTTTACCTTC.

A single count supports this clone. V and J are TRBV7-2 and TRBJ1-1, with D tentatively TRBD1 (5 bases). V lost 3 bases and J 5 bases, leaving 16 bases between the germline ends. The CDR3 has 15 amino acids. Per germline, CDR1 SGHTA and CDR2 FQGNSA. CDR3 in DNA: TGTGCCAGCAGCTTCGGTCTGGGGGGAGATACTGAAGCTTTCTTT. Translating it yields CASSFGLGGDTEAFF.

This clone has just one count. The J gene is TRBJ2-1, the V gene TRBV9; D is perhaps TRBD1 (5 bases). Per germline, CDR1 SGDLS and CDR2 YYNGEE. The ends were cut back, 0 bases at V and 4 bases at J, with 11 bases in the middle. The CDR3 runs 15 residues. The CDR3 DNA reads TGTGCCAGCAGCGTAGTCTCAGGGATATACAATGAGCAGTTCTTC. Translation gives CASSVVSGIYNEQFF. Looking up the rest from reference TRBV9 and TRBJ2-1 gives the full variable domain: DSGVTQTPKHLITATGQRVTLRCSPRSGDLSVYWYQQSLDQGLQFLIQYYNGEERAKGNILERFSAQQFPDLHSELNLSSLELGDSALYFCASSVVSGIYNEQFFGPGTRLTVL.

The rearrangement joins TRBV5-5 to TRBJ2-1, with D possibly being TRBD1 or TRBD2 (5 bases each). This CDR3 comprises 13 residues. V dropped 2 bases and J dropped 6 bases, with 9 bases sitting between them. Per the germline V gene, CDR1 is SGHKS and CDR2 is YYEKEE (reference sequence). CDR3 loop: CASSLGTSNEQFF. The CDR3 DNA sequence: TGTGCCAGCAGCTTAGGGACGAGCAATGAGCAGTTCTTC. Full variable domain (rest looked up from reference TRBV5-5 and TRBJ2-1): DAGVTQSPTHLIKTRGQQVTLRCSPISGHKSVSWYQQVLGQGPQFIFQYYEKEERGRGNFPDRFSARQFPNYSSELNVNALLLGDSALYLCASSLGTSNEQFFGPGTRLTVL.

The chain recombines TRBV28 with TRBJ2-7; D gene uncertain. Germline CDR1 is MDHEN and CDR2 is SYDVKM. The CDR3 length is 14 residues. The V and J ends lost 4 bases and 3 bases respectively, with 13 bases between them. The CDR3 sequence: CASSSPPLSYEQYF. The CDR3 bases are TGTGCCAGCAGTTCCCCCCCGCTCAGCTACGAGCAGTACTTC.

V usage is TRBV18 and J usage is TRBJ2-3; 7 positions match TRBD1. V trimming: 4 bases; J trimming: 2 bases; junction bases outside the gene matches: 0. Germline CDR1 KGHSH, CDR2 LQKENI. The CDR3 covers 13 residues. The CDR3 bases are TGTGCCAGCTCACAGGGGGCCACAGATACGCAGTATTTT. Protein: CASSQGATDTQYF.

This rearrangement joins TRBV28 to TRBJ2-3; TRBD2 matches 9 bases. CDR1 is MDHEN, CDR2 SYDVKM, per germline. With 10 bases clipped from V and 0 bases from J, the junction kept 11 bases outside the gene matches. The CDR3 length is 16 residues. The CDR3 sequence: CAIAWASGTSTDTQYF. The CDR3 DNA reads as TGTGCCATTGCATGGGCTAGCGGGACTAGCACAGATACGCAGTATTTT. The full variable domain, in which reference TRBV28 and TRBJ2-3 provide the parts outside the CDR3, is DVKVTQSSRYLVKRTGEKVFLECVQDMDHENMFWYRQDPGLGLRLIYFSYDVKMKEKGDIPEGYSVSREKKERFSLILESASTNQTSMYLCAIAWASGTSTDTQYFGPGTRLTVL.

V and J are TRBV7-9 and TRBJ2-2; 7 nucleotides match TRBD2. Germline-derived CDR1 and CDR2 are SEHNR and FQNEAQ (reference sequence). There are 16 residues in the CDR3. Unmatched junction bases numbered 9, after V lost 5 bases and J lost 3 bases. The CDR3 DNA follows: TGTGCCAGCAGCCGCCCCTCTAGCGGTTACACCGGGGAGCTGTTTTTT. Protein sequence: CASSRPSSGYTGELFF.

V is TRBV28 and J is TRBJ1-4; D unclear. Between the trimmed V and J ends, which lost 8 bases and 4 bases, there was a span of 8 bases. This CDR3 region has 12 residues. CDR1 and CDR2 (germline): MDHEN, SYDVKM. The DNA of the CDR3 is TGTGCCAGCGGTCGGGTTAATGAAAAACTGTTTTTT. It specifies CASGRVNEKLFF. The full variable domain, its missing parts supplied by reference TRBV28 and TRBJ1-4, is DVKVTQSSRYLVKRTGEKVFLECVQDMDHENMFWYRQDPGLGLRLIYFSYDVKMKEKGDIPEGYSVSREKKERFSLILESASTNQTSMYLCASGRVNEKLFFGSGTQLSVL.

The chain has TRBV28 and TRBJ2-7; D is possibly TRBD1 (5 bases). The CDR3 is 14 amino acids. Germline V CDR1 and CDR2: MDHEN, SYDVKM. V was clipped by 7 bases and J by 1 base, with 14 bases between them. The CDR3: CASIEGDRSYEQYF. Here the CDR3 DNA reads TGTGCCAGCATTGAAGGCGACAGATCCTACGAGCAGTACTTC.

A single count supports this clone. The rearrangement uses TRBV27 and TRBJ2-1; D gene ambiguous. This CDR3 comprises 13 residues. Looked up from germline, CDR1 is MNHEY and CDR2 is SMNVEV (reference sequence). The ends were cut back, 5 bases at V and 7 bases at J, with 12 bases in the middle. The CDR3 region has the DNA TGTGCCAGCAGTCGGACGGCCAGGAATGAGCAGTTCTTC. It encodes CASSRTARNEQFF.

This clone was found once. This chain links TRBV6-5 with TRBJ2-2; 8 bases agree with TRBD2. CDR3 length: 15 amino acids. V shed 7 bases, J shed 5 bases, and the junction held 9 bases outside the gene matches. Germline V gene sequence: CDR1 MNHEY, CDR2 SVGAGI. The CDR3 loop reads CASTRSGRGTGELFF. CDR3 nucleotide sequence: TGTGCCAGCACCCGAAGCGGGAGAGGGACCGGGGAGCTGTTTTTT.

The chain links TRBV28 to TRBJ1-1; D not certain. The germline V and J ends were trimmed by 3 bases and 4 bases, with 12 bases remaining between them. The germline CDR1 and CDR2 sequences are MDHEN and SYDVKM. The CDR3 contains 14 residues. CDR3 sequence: CASSFRVSGTEAFF. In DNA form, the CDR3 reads TGTGCCAGCAGTTTTAGGGTTTCGGGCACTGAAGCTTTCTTT.

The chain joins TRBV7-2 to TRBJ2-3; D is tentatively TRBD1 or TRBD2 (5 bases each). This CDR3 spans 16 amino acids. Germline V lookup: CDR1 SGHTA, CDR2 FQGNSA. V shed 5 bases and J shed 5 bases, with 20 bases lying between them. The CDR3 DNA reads TGTGCCAGCAGCAACCGGGACGTCACTTACGGAGATACGCAGTATTTT. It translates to CASSNRDVTYGDTQYF.

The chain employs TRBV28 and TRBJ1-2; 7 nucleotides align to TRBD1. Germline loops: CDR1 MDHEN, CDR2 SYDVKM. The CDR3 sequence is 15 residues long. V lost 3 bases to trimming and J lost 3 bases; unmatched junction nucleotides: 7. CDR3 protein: CASSLTGRPYYGYTF. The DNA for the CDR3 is TGTGCCAGCAGTTTGACAGGGAGGCCCTACTATGGCTACACCTTC.

The chain's CDR3 is CASSPTSAAEQFF. DNA of the CDR3: TGTGCCAGCAGTCCCACTAGCGCTGCTGAGCAGTTCTTC. The chain is built from TRBV28 and TRBJ2-1; TRBD2 matches 7 bases. CDR1 MDHEN and CDR2 SYDVKM come from the germline V gene. The V gene end was trimmed by 5 bases and the J gene end by 9 bases; junction bases not matched to a gene: 7. The CDR3 is made up of 13 amino acids.

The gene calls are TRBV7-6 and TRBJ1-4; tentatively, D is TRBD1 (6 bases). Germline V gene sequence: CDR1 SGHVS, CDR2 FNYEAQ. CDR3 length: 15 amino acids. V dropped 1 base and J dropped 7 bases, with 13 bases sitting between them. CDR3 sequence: CASSLVVGGSEKLFF. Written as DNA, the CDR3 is TGTGCCAGCAGCTTAGTGGTAGGGGGATCTGAAAAACTGTTTTTT.

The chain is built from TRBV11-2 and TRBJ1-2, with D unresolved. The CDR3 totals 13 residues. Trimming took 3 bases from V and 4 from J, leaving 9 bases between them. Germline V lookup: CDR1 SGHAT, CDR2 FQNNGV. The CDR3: CASSFPQAYGYTF. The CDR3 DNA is TGTGCCAGCAGCTTCCCCCAGGCCTATGGCTACACCTTC.

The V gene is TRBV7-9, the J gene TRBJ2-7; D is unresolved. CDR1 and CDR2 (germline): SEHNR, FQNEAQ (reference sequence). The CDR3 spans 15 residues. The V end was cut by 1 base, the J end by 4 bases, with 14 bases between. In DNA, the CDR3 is TGTGCCAGCAGCTTAGAGAGACCCCTGGGATACGAGCAGTACTTC. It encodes CASSLERPLGYEQYF.

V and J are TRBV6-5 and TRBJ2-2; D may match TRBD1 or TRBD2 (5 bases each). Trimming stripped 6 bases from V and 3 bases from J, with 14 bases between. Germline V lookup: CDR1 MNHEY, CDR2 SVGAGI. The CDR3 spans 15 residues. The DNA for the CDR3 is TGTGCCAGCAGCTCGGGGTGGGGCGACACCGGGGAGCTGTTTTTT. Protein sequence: CASSSGWGDTGELFF.